Reported below is one T cell receptor beta chain. Its cognate antigen is unknown. Study observations and caveats: The TCR gene usage of tumor memory CD4+ T cells clustered together with blood and lymph node memory CD4+ cells and with lymph node naive CD4+ cells.

Purified naive CD4+ T cells were depleted of CD25+ Tregs. The CDR3 covers 16 residues. Trimming removed 4 bases at V and 2 bases at J, with 18 bases between. Full-length variable regions came from constant-region reverse primers plus semi-nested Nested Universal Primer A PCR. TCRdb reprocessed the 5' RACE reads via MiXCR and lists one record per CDR3 protein. The repertoire holds tens of thousands of distinct CDR3 sequences, with roughly 17% as singletons. The gene calls are TRBV12-3 or TRBV12-4 and TRBJ2-7; TRBD2 might be the D (5 bases). The receptor was derived from a female donor with breast cancer. Sequencing input: naive CD4+ T cells sorted from blood. Stated subset: naive CD4+ T cells, CD4+CD45RA+CD25-. The CDR3 nucleotides are TGTGCCAGCAGTTATGGGCGAGGGTCCTCTACCTACGAGCAGTACTTC. Residues: CASSYGRGSSTYEQYF.